Following are 19 T cell receptor beta chains from one sample sequenced in a study of cytomegalovirus exposure and HLA in healthy donors. Clones were read by immunoSEQ multiplex PCR, and TCRdb kept only the in-frame ones, dropping some. The sample contains hundreds of thousands of clones, 70% to 90% of which appear only once. Material for sequencing was PBMCs. These receptors all come from a woman aged 18 to 35 in good health and CMV-seronegative.

V and J are TRBV15 and TRBJ2-3; 7 bases map to TRBD2. In germline, CDR1 is LNHNV, CDR2 YYDKDF (reference sequence). This CDR3 contains 15 residues. J lost 1 base, V lost 5 bases, and 6 bases had no gene match. DNA of the CDR3: TGTGCCACCAGCTCCAAGGCGGGGGGCACAGATACGCAGTATTTT. Its protein product is CATSSKAGGTDTQYF. Drawing the rest from reference TRBV15 and TRBJ2-3, the complete variable domain is DAMVIQNPRYQVTQFGKPVTLSCSQTLNHNVMYWYQQKSSQAPKLLFHYYDKDFNNEADTPDNFQSRRPNTSFCFLDIRSPGLGDTAMYLCATSSKAGGTDTQYFGPGTRLTVL.

This sequence joins TRBV11-2 and TRBJ1-1, with 11 bases aligning to TRBD1. The CDR3 has 15 residues. The germline V gene has CDR1 SGHAT and CDR2 FQNNGV. V was pared by 5 bases and J by 2 bases, with 4 bases of the junction left unmatched. CDR3 coding DNA: TGTGCCAGCAGCCCTCGGACAGGGGGCAACACTGAAGCTTTCTTT. Amino acid sequence: CASSPRTGGNTEAFF.

The chain has TRBV7-9 and TRBJ2-1; TRBD1 is a possible D gene (6 bases). This CDR3 contains 18 residues. The germline CDR1 and CDR2 sequences are SEHNR and FQNEAQ (reference sequence). V lost 5 bases, J lost 0 bases, and 20 bases lay in between. CDR3 coding DNA: TGTGCCAGCAGCCGAAAACTTGATATGGGGGCCTCCTACAATGAGCAGTTCTTC. Translating it yields CASSRKLDMGASYNEQFF.

The chain links TRBV19 to TRBJ1-2; D may be TRBD1 (5 bases). The CDR3 extends over 16 amino acids. Germline V gene lookup returns CDR1 LNHDA and CDR2 SQIVND (reference sequence). V lost 1 base to trimming and J lost 4 bases, with 16 bases between them. CDR3 residues: CASSIVGGRRPYGYTF. CDR3 in DNA: TGTGCCAGTAGTATAGTGGGGGGTCGCCGCCCCTATGGCTACACCTTC.

Here the CDR3 reads CAISGGAGALSYEQYF. The DNA of the CDR3 is TGTGCCATCAGTGGGGGAGCGGGAGCCCTTTCCTACGAGCAGTACTTC. J is TRBJ2-7 and V is TRBV10-3, with 8 nucleotides matching TRBD2. Germline assignment: CDR1 ENHRY and CDR2 SYGVKD. This CDR3 is built from 16 residues. Germline trimming cut 4 bases from V and 1 base from J; bases unmatched to any gene: 9.

The chain has TRBV5-6 and TRBJ2-5; 7 positions match TRBD2. The CDR3 covers 17 residues. Germline V gene lookup returns CDR1 SGHDT and CDR2 YYEEEE. V trimming: 0 bases; J trimming: 5 bases; junction bases outside the gene matches: 13. CDR3 sequence: CASSLAVASGVVETQYF. CDR3 nucleotide sequence: TGTGCCAGCAGCTTGGCAGTGGCTAGCGGAGTGGTGGAGACCCAGTACTTC.

The chain employs TRBV11-2 and TRBJ1-1, with 8 bases fitting TRBD1. CDR1 is SGHAT, CDR2 FQNNGV, per germline. Germline trimming cut 3 bases from V and 3 bases from J; bases unmatched to any gene: 3. The CDR3 runs 14 residues. The CDR3 DNA sequence: TGTGCCAGCAGCTTTATACAGGGGGACACTGAAGCTTTCTTT. Its protein product is CASSFIQGDTEAFF.

V and J are TRBV7-7 and TRBJ2-5, with 11 nucleotides matching TRBD2. Germline values: CDR1 SSHAT, CDR2 FNYEAQ (reference sequence). The trim removed 5 bases at V and 4 bases at J, leaving 6 bases unmatched. The CDR3 totals 15 residues. DNA for the CDR3: TGTGCCAGCAGCACAGGACTAGCGGGTGGAGAGACCCAGTACTTC. The encoded protein is CASSTGLAGGETQYF.

This clone has a handful of counts. The J gene is TRBJ1-2, the V gene TRBV7-6; no reliable D call. Germline CDR1 SGHVS, CDR2 FNYEAQ. CDR3 size: 14 residues. V lost 5 bases and J 4 bases, leaving 14 bases between the germline ends. CDR3 residues: CASSLRPGLYGYTF. The CDR3 coding sequence is TGTGCCAGCAGCCTTAGACCCGGACTCTATGGCTACACCTTC.

This chain joins TRBV18 and TRBJ1-2; tentative D call: TRBD1 (5 bases). V lost 3 bases and J lost 7, with 27 bases in between. Germline V gene lookup returns CDR1 KGHSH and CDR2 LQKENI. The CDR3 loop spans 18 amino acids. CDR3 sequence (DNA): TGTGCCAGCTCACCTCTACCATTAGACAGCTCCTTCTTCGTTGGCTACACCTTC. Translation gives CASSPLPLDSSFFVGYTF. Variable domain in full (rest from reference TRBV18 and TRBJ1-2): NAGVMQNPRHLVRRRGQEARLRCSPMKGHSHVYWYRQLPEEGLKFMVYLQKENIIDESGMPKERFSAEFPKEGPSILRIQQVVRGDSAAYFCASSPLPLDSSFFVGYTFGSGTRLTVV.

The chain has TRBV4-1 and TRBJ2-4; a possible D gene is TRBD2 (5 bases). There are 16 residues in the CDR3. The V gene lost 4 bases and the J gene lost 1 base, with 14 bases spanning the gap. The germline gives CDR1 MGHRA, CDR2 YSYEKL. CDR3 bases: TGCGCCAGCAGCCCAGACGCGGGTTCGGCCAAAAACATTCAGTACTTC. It translates to CASSPDAGSAKNIQYF.

This chain connects TRBV2 to TRBJ1-1; D gene uncertain. V was pared by 5 bases and J by 3 bases, with 7 bases between. There are 12 residues in the CDR3. Germline V gene data show CDR1 as SNHLY and CDR2 as FYNNEI. The CDR3 loop reads CASSFIDTEAFF. CDR3 nucleotide sequence: TGTGCCAGCAGTTTTATAGACACTGAAGCTTTCTTT.

This clone was seen only a few times. The chain recombines TRBV18 with TRBJ2-3; 9 bases are a match to TRBD2. The V gene's germline CDR1 is KGHSH and CDR2 LQKENI. V lost 5 bases, J lost 5 bases, and 8 bases stayed unmatched. This CDR3 region has 15 residues. CDR3 region: CASSWGLAEGDTQYF. The CDR3, as DNA: TGTGCCAGCTCATGGGGACTAGCCGAGGGAGATACGCAGTATTTT.

This chain joins TRBV4-1 and TRBJ2-3; the match to TRBD2 covers 9 bases. This CDR3 spans 17 amino acids. Germline CDR1 and CDR2: MGHRA and YSYEKL. The J segment lost 0 bases and the V segment lost 1 base, leaving 5 bases of the junction unmatched. In DNA, the CDR3 is TGCGCCAGCAGCCAAGCACCGCTAGCGGGAAGCACAGATACGCAGTATTTT. It encodes CASSQAPLAGSTDTQYF.

The V call is TRBV4-1, the J call TRBJ1-1, with D perhaps TRBD1 (6 bases). The ends were cut back, 4 bases at V and 0 bases at J, with 12 bases in the middle. This CDR3 spans 15 amino acids. The germline CDR1 and CDR2 sequences are MGHRA and YSYEKL. DNA of the CDR3: TGCGCCAGCAGCCTTTCTAAGGGGGTGAACACTGAAGCTTTCTTT. This translates into CASSLSKGVNTEAFF.

The V gene is TRBV15, the J gene TRBJ2-2, with D perhaps matching TRBD1 (5 bases). The germline gives CDR1 LNHNV, CDR2 YYDKDF (reference sequence). The ends were cut back, 1 base at V and 5 bases at J, with 11 bases in the middle. This CDR3 has 15 amino acids. CDR3 protein: CATSRVGDGTGELFF. The DNA for the CDR3 is TGTGCCACCAGCAGAGTAGGGGATGGGACCGGGGAGCTGTTTTTT.

The CDR3 coding sequence is TGTGCCAGCGCACAGGGGACAAACTATGGCTACACCTTC. Its translation is CASAQGTNYGYTF. This chain links TRBV19 with TRBJ1-2; 7 nucleotides line up with TRBD1. The junction had 6 bases not matched to a gene; V was cut back by 9 bases and J by 2 bases. Germline V lookup: CDR1 LNHDA, CDR2 SQIVND (reference sequence). The CDR3 has 13 amino acids.

The chain links TRBV6-5 to TRBJ1-1, with D perhaps matching TRBD1 (6 bases). Germline CDR1 and CDR2: MNHEY and SVGAGI. The length of the CDR3 is 15 residues. Trimming took off 5 bases at V and 4 bases at J, with 17 bases between the two ends. The CDR3 loop is CASSPLRAGATEAFF. CDR3 nucleotides: TGTGCCAGCAGTCCCCTCAGGGCAGGGGCCACTGAAGCTTTCTTT.

The chain combines TRBV27 with TRBJ2-1; the match to TRBD2 covers 7 bases. This CDR3 is built from 11 residues. Germline CDR1 and CDR2: MNHEY and SMNVEV (reference sequence). The J segment lost 13 bases and the V segment lost 10 bases, leaving 10 bases of the junction unmatched. CDR3 protein: CATLLGLDQFF. In DNA form, the CDR3 reads TGTGCCACCCTCCTCGGACTAGATCAGTTCTTC.